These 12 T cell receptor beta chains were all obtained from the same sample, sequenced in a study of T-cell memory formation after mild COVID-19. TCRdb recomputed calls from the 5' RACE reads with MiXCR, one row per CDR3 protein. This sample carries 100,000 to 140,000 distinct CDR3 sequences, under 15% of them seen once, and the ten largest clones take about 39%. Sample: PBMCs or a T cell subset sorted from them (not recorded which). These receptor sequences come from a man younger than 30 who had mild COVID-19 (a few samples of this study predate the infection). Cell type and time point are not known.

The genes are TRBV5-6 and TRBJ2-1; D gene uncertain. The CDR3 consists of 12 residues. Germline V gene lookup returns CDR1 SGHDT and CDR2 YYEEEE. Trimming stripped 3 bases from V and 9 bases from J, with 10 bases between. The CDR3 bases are TGTGCCAGCAGCTGGGGAAGAGGTGAGCAGTTCTTC. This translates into CASSWGRGEQFF.

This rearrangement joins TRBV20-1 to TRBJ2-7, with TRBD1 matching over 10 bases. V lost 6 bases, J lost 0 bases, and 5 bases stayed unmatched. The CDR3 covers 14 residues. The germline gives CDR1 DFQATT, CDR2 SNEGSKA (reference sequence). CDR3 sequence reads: CSAGQGLYSYEQYF. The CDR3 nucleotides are TGCAGTGCGGGACAGGGGCTATACTCCTACGAGCAGTACTTC.

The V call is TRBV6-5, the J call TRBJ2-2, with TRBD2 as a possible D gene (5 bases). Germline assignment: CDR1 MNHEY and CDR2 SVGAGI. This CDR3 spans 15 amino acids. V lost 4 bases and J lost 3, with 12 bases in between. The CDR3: CASSSRTDYTGELFF. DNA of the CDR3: TGTGCCAGCAGTTCTCGGACTGATTACACCGGGGAGCTGTTTTTT.

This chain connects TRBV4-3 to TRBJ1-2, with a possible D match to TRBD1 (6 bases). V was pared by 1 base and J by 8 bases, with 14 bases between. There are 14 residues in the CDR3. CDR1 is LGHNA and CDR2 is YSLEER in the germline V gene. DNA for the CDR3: TGCGCCAGCAGCCAAGCGTCACAGGGTGGCGGCTACACCTTC. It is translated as CASSQASQGGGYTF.

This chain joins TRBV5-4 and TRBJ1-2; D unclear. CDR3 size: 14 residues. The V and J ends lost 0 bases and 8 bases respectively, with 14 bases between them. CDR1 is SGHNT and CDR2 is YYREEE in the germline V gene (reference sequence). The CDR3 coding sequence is TGTGCCAGCAGCTTGGATGTGATGGGATACGGCTACACCTTC. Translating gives CASSLDVMGYGYTF.

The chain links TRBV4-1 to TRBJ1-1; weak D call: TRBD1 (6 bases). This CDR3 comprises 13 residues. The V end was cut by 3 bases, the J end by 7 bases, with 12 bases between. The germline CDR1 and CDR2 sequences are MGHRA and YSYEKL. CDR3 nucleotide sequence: TGCGCCAGCAGCCAGGAAAACAGGGTTGAAGCTTTCTTT. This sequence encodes CASSQENRVEAFF.

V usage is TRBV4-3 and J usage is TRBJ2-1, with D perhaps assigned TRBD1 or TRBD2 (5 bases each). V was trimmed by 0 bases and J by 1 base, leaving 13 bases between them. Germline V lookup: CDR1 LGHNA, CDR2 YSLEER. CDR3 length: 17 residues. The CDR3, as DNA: TGCGCCAGCAGCCAAGATCGTCCAGAGGGGTCCTACAATGAGCAGTTCTTC. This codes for CASSQDRPEGSYNEQFF.

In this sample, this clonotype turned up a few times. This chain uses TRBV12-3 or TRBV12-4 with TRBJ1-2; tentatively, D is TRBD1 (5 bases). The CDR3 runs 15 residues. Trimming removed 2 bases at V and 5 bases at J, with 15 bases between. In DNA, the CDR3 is TGTGCCAGCAGTTTACCGGGACTTCATCGGTATGGCTACACCTTC. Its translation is CASSLPGLHRYGYTF.

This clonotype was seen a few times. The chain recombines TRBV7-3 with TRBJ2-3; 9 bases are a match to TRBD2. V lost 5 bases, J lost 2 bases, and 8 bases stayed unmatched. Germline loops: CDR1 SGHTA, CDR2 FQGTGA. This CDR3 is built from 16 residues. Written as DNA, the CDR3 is TGTGCCAGCAGCATCACAAGCGGGAGGCACACAGATACGCAGTATTTT. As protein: CASSITSGRHTDTQYF.

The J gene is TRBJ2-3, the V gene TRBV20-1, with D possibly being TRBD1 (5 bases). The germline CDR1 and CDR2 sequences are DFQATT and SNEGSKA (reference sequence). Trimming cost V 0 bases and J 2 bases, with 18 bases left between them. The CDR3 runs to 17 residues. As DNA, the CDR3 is TGCAGTGCTAGAGATCTGGCAGGGCAAAGTCTCACAGATACGCAGTATTTT. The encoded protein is CSARDLAGQSLTDTQYF.

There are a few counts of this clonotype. CDR3 sequence reads: CATKPWQGRETQYF. CDR3 nucleotides: TGTGCCACCAAACCGTGGCAGGGACGGGAGACCCAGTACTTC. This sequence joins TRBV11-2 and TRBJ2-5; the D gene could be TRBD1 or TRBD2 (5 bases each). V lost 10 bases to trimming and J lost 5 bases, with 20 bases between them. The V gene's germline CDR1 is SGHAT and CDR2 FQNNGV. The CDR3 spans 14 residues.

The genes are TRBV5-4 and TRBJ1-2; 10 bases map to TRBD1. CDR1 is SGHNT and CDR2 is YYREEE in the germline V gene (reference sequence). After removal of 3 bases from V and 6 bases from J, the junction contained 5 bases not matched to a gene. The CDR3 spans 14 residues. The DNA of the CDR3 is TGTGCCAGCAGCTCCGGGACAGGGGACAATGGCTACACCTTC. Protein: CASSSGTGDNGYTF. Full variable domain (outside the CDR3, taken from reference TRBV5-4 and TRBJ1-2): ETGVTQSPTHLIKTRGQQVTLRCSSQSGHNTVSWYQQALGQGPQFIFQYYREEENGRGNFPPRFSGLQFPNYSSELNVNALELDDSALYLCASSSGTGDNGYTFGSGTRLTVV.